These T cell receptor beta chains were read from a single sample in a study of cytomegalovirus exposure and HLA in healthy donors. The assay was immunoSEQ multiplex PCR, and TCRdb's table has in-frame clones only and misses some. The sample includes approximately 79,000 clones, more than 60% of them seen just once. The sequenced sample consisted of PBMCs. The receptors here all came from a male donor in good health and CMV-seropositive. CDR3s include the opening cysteine and the closing phenylalanine or tryptophan. The order of the fields is CDR3 protein, CDR3 DNA, D gene, clone size, J gene, V gene. The D gene is left open where the match is weak. Clone size, where shown, is once, few, many, or a class for clones that have expanded.

CASSLVGEIGGYTF | TGTGCCAGCAGCCTAGTCGGGGAGATAGGGGGCTACACCTTC | NA | NA | TRBJ1-2 | TRBV7-9
CASGLAPYEQYF | TGTGCTAGTGGTTTGGCTCCCTACGAGCAGTACTTC | NA | NA | TRBJ2-7 | TRBV12-5
CASSLVGQAAYEQYF | TGTGCCAGCAGCTTGGTGGGCCAGGCAGCCTACGAGCAGTACTTC | NA | once | TRBJ2-7 | TRBV5-6
CASRASGLSSYNEQFF | TGCGCCAGCAGGGCTAGCGGGCTGAGCTCCTACAATGAGCAGTTCTTC | TRBD2 | NA | TRBJ2-1 | TRBV5-1
CASRYLGAGAYTGELFF | TGTGCCAGCCGCTACCTAGGTGCGGGGGCCTACACCGGGGAGCTGTTTTTT | NA | NA | TRBJ2-2 | TRBV5-8
CASSAQDRGLYEQYF | TGCGCCAGCAGCGCCCAGGACAGGGGGTTATACGAGCAGTACTTC | TRBD1 | NA | TRBJ2-7 | TRBV5-1
CASMLLGTSGSYEQYF | TGTGCCAGCATGCTCTTGGGGACTAGCGGTTCCTACGAGCAGTACTTC | TRBD2 | NA | TRBJ2-7 | TRBV7-9
CASSYGGSTDTQYF | TGTGCCAGCAGTTACGGAGGGAGCACAGATACGCAGTATTTT | NA | NA | TRBJ2-3 | TRBV6-5
CASSLEGLSGGWLPEAFF | TGTGCCAGCAGCTTGGAGGGACTAAGTGGGGGTTGGTTGCCTGAAGCTTTCTTT | NA | NA | TRBJ1-1 | TRBV5-8
CASSLAGKTGVRNQPQHF | TGTGCCAGCAGCTTAGCGGGAAAAACGGGGGTACGTAATCAGCCCCAGCATTTT | NA | NA | TRBJ1-5 | TRBV7-9
CASSLAQGGTGELFF | TGTGCCAGCAGCTTAGCACAGGGCGGCACCGGGGAGCTGTTTTTT | NA | NA | TRBJ2-2 | TRBV7-6
CASSESSDSGANVLTF | TGCGCCAGCAGTGAGTCGTCAGACTCTGGGGCCAACGTCCTGACTTTC | NA | NA | TRBJ2-6 | TRBV10-1
CATSREAGGVASYEQYF | TGTGCCACCAGCAGAGAAGCGGGAGGGGTAGCGTCCTACGAGCAGTACTTC | TRBD2 | NA | TRBJ2-7 | TRBV15
CASSLLGAGYGYTF | TGTGCCAGCAGCTTATTGGGGGCCGGCTATGGCTACACCTTC | NA | NA | TRBJ1-2 | TRBV7-8
CASSFSYEQYF | TGTGCCAGCAGTTTCAGCTACGAGCAGTACTTC | NA | few | TRBJ2-7 | TRBV28
CASSLSGGARAFF | TGTGCCAGCAGTTTATCAGGGGGGGCTCGTGCTTTCTTT | NA | NA | TRBJ1-1 | TRBV27
CASSPDWAHEQYF | TGTGCCAGCAGCCCGGATTGGGCGCACGAGCAGTACTTC | NA | NA | TRBJ2-7 | TRBV5-4
CASRPTGETQYF | TGTGCCAGCAGGCCGACCGGGGAGACCCAGTACTTC | NA | few | TRBJ2-5 | TRBV5-8
CASSQGDSYNEKLFF | TGTGCCAGCAGCCAAGGAGACAGTTATAATGAAAAACTGTTTTTT | NA | NA | TRBJ1-4 | TRBV4-2
CASRETGGNYGYTF | TGTGCCAGCAGGGAAACAGGGGGGAACTATGGCTACACCTTC | TRBD1 | NA | TRBJ1-2 | TRBV6-5
CASSQESGGGGNTIYF | TGTGCCAGCAGCCAGGAATCAGGGGGTGGTGGAAACACCATATATTTT | TRBD1 | once | TRBJ1-3 | TRBV4-2
CASSPGQGAYEQYF | TGTGCCAGTTCCCCGGGACAGGGGGCTTACGAGCAGTACTTC | TRBD1 | few | TRBJ2-7 | TRBV19
CSVVTGITEAFF | TGCAGCGTGGTGACAGGGATCACTGAAGCTTTCTTT | TRBD1 | NA | TRBJ1-1 | TRBV29-1
CASSDSGWGSQSEAFF | TGTGCCAGCAGTGACTCCGGTTGGGGCTCGCAGTCTGAAGCTTTCTTT | NA | NA | TRBJ1-1 | TRBV6-4